The 2 T cell receptor beta chains in this list originate from one sample, sequenced in a study of shared clonotypes between healthy human individuals. Generated by immunoSEQ multiplex PCR, the TCRdb table keeps only in-frame clones and is missing some. The sample carries 400,000 to 600,000 clones, about 85% recorded once. Sequenced sample: PBMCs. These receptors were obtained from a woman in her thirties or forties in good health. Some clones in this sample may be carry-over from other donors' samples.

As regards this clone: One end of the junction does not line up with germline, which may come from a read error. The chain combines TRBV5-6 with TRBJ2-7; D not certain. The CDR3 is 13 amino acids. Per germline, CDR1 SGHDT and CDR2 YYEEEE. The CDR3 loop reads CVSSPRPSYEQYF. The CDR3 DNA is TGTGTCAGCAGCCCCCGTCCGTCCTACGAGCAGTACTTC.

CDR3 region: CASTPQGREKLFF. CDR3 nucleotides: TGTGCCAGCACCCCCCAGGGTAGAGAAAAACTGTTTTTT. V gene TRBV4-2 combines with J gene TRBJ1-4; tentatively, D is TRBD1 (5 bases). Germline values: CDR1 LGHNA, CDR2 YNFKEQ. This CDR3 comprises 13 residues. V lost 7 bases to trimming and J lost 8 bases, with 14 bases between them.